The clone carrying this TCR beta chain has a handful of counts. TCRdb fed the 5' RACE reads into MiXCR, producing one record per CDR3 protein. Here the sample spans under 80,000 distinct CDR3 sequences, 10% to 15% being singletons. The CDR3 is made up of 12 amino acids. The V end was cut by 10 bases, the J end by 5 bases, with 13 bases between. These data are taken from a study of early T cells in non-severe SARS-CoV-2 infection. Input material: whole blood. The clonotype comes from an adult who was a healthcare worker with PCR-confirmed SARS-CoV-2 infection or an uninfected control (not recorded which). The rearrangement links TRBV23-1 to TRBJ2-3, with D unresolved. TRBV23-1 is recorded as an ORF, its role being uncertain. The CDR3 reads CANIRCIDTQYF. CDR3 DNA: TGCGCCAACATTAGGTGCATAGATACGCAGTATTTT.